These T cell receptor beta chains were read from a single sample in a study of shared clonotypes between healthy human individuals. TCRdb's copy holds only in-frame clones and misses some; the assay was immunoSEQ multiplex PCR. The sample lists approximately 1.1 million clones, 75% to 85% seen once, with 0.4% to 0.55% in the top ten. Sequenced input: memory CD4+ T cells from PBMCs. All receptors come from a man between 18 and 29 years old in good health. Some clones in this sample may be carry-over from other donors' samples. CDR3s include the opening cysteine and the closing phenylalanine or tryptophan. A D gene is named only where the DNA matches it firmly. Not every row has a clone size; where given, it reads once, few, many or a size class.

d_gene: .; abundance: .; v_gene: TRBV5-4; j_gene: TRBJ2-2; CDR3nt: TGTGCCAGCAGCTTGGGTCCAAGCGGTCCGAACACCGGGGAGCTGTTTTTT; CDR3aa: CASSLGPSGPNTGELFF
d_gene: TRBD1; abundance: .; v_gene: TRBV25-1; j_gene: TRBJ1-4; CDR3nt: TGTGCCAGCAGCTCGATCAGGGGGCGGGAGGTCGAAAAACTGTTTTTT; CDR3aa: CASSSIRGREVEKLFF
d_gene: .; abundance: .; v_gene: TRBV11-2; j_gene: TRBJ1-3; CDR3nt: TGTGCCAGCAGCTTAGGGGGCCGGGGCACTCAGAGCTCTGGAAACACCATATATTTT; CDR3aa: CASSLGGRGTQSSGNTIYF
d_gene: .; abundance: .; v_gene: TRBV7-3; j_gene: TRBJ2-1; CDR3nt: TGTGCCAGCAGCTTAAAGGGAGCCGCCTCCTACAATGAGCAGTTCTTC; CDR3aa: CASSLKGAASYNEQFF
d_gene: .; abundance: .; v_gene: TRBV19; j_gene: TRBJ1-5; CDR3nt: TGTGCCAGTAGTATAGATCGGGGGTACGAGAATCAGCCCCAGCATTTT; CDR3aa: CASSIDRGYENQPQHF
d_gene: TRBD1; abundance: .; v_gene: TRBV10-2; j_gene: TRBJ2-1; CDR3nt: TGCGCCAGCAGGACAGGGAGTGAGCAGTTCTTC; CDR3aa: CASRTGSEQFF
d_gene: TRBD2; abundance: .; v_gene: TRBV2; j_gene: TRBJ2-7; CDR3nt: TGTGCCAGCAGACCGGGACTAGCGGGAGCTTACGAGCAGTACTTC; CDR3aa: CASRPGLAGAYEQYF
d_gene: TRBD2; abundance: .; v_gene: TRBV28; j_gene: TRBJ2-1; CDR3nt: TGTGCCAGCATCGCGGGAGGTGGCTACAATGAGCAGTTCTTC; CDR3aa: CASIAGGGYNEQFF
d_gene: TRBD2; abundance: .; v_gene: TRBV29-1; j_gene: TRBJ2-5; CDR3nt: TGCAGCGTTGAGGTAGCGGGAGGTGGGTCGGAGACCCAGTACTTC; CDR3aa: CSVEVAGGGSETQYF
d_gene: .; abundance: .; v_gene: TRBV9; j_gene: TRBJ2-3; CDR3nt: TGTGCCAGCAGCGAGGGGGATCTTCCGCAGTATTTT; CDR3aa: CASSEGDLPQYF
d_gene: .; abundance: .; v_gene: TRBV7-2; j_gene: TRBJ2-2; CDR3nt: TGTGCCAGCAGCTTAGATTTCGGGGAGCTGTTTTTT; CDR3aa: CASSLDFGELFF
d_gene: .; abundance: few; v_gene: TRBV5-1; j_gene: TRBJ1-1; CDR3nt: TGCGCCAGCAGCTTTGGAAAACAGGTCGCAGGTGAAGCTTTCTTT; CDR3aa: CASSFGKQVAGEAFF
d_gene: TRBD2; abundance: once; v_gene: TRBV4-3; j_gene: TRBJ2-2; CDR3nt: TGCGCCAGCAGCCGAAACACCAGGACTAGCGGTTACACCGGGGAGCTGTTTTTT; CDR3aa: CASSRNTRTSGYTGELFF
d_gene: .; abundance: .; v_gene: TRBV9; j_gene: TRBJ1-1; CDR3nt: TGTGCCAGCAGCGGGGCCCGAACTATGAACACTGAAGCTTTCTTT; CDR3aa: CASSGARTMNTEAFF
d_gene: .; abundance: .; v_gene: TRBV6-1; j_gene: TRBJ1-1; CDR3nt: TGTGCCAGCAGTGAAGGGACCGCGGCTGAAGCTTTCTTT; CDR3aa: CASSEGTAAEAFF
d_gene: .; abundance: .; v_gene: TRBV15; j_gene: TRBJ1-1; CDR3nt: TGTGCCACCAGCTTCAGCAGAATGAACACTGAAGCTTTCTTT; CDR3aa: CATSFSRMNTEAFF
d_gene: TRBD2; abundance: .; v_gene: TRBV6-1; j_gene: TRBJ2-1; CDR3nt: TGTGCCAGCAGTGAACGGGGGGAGGGTCGCTTACAAATAGAGCAGTTCTTC; CDR3aa: CASSERGEGRLQIEQFF
d_gene: TRBD2; abundance: .; v_gene: TRBV6-6; j_gene: TRBJ2-4; CDR3nt: TGTGCCACCCGGGGTAGCGGGACCAAAAACATTCAGTACTTC; CDR3aa: CATRGSGTKNIQYF
d_gene: TRBD2; abundance: .; v_gene: TRBV4-2; j_gene: TRBJ2-7; CDR3nt: TGTGCCAGCAGCCCGGGACTAGCGGGAGGTCTTAGCTCCTACGAGCAGTACTTC; CDR3aa: CASSPGLAGGLSSYEQYF
d_gene: .; abundance: .; v_gene: TRBV30; j_gene: TRBJ2-7; CDR3nt: TGTGCCTGGAGTGTCGGTGGGAGCTCCTACGAGCAGTACTTC; CDR3aa: CAWSVGGSSYEQYF
d_gene: TRBD1; abundance: .; v_gene: TRBV29-1; j_gene: TRBJ1-2; CDR3nt: TGCAGCGGAGGGACAGGGAACTATGGCTACACCTTC; CDR3aa: CSGGTGNYGYTF
d_gene: .; abundance: .; v_gene: TRBV4-2; j_gene: TRBJ2-3; CDR3nt: TGTGCCAGCAGCCAAGATTCGAGGAGGGAGTGGGGCACAGATACGCAGTATTTT; CDR3aa: CASSQDSRREWGTDTQYF
d_gene: .; abundance: .; v_gene: TRBV5-1; j_gene: TRBJ2-3; CDR3nt: TGCGCCAGCAGCTACAAACGCATTAGTCGAGAGTCCACAGATACGCAGTATTTT; CDR3aa: CASSYKRISRESTDTQYF
d_gene: .; abundance: .; v_gene: TRBV5-6; j_gene: TRBJ2-7; CDR3nt: TGTGCCAGCAGCCGCCTAGGAGGAGCTCCTTCTAACGAGCAGTACTTC; CDR3aa: CASSRLGGAPSNEQYF
d_gene: .; abundance: .; v_gene: TRBV11-1; j_gene: TRBJ2-7; CDR3nt: TGTGCCAGCACCAAAGGCCCAGGGGCCTACGAGCAGTACTTC; CDR3aa: CASTKGPGAYEQYF
d_gene: TRBD2; abundance: .; v_gene: TRBV23-1; j_gene: TRBJ2-5; CDR3nt: TGCGCCACCCCTGAGTCGGGGGGGCAAGAGACCCAGTACTTC; CDR3aa: CATPESGGQETQYF
d_gene: .; abundance: few; v_gene: TRBV18; j_gene: TRBJ1-1; CDR3nt: TGTGCCAGCTCACCTCAGAAGAACACTGAAGCTTTCTTT; CDR3aa: CASSPQKNTEAFF
d_gene: .; abundance: .; v_gene: TRBV28; j_gene: TRBJ2-1; CDR3nt: TGTGCCAGCAGCCCCCGGTTCAAGGGCAATGAGCAGTTCTTC; CDR3aa: CASSPRFKGNEQFF
d_gene: TRBD2; abundance: .; v_gene: TRBV18; j_gene: TRBJ2-3; CDR3nt: TGTGCCAGCTCACCAGGGACTAGCGGGACTAGCACAGATACGCAGTATTTT; CDR3aa: CASSPGTSGTSTDTQYF
d_gene: TRBD1; abundance: .; v_gene: TRBV5-4; j_gene: TRBJ1-2; CDR3nt: TGTGCCAGCAGCATGGGTGGACAGGACTATGGCTACACCTTC; CDR3aa: CASSMGGQDYGYTF
d_gene: TRBD2; abundance: .; v_gene: TRBV7-3; j_gene: TRBJ2-1; CDR3nt: TGTGCCAGCAGCTTTGTTCTAGCGGGAGTGGGTGAGCAGTTCTTC; CDR3aa: CASSFVLAGVGEQFF
d_gene: .; abundance: .; v_gene: TRBV10-2; j_gene: TRBJ2-3; CDR3nt: TGCGCCAGCAAGTTATCTTTTTACACAGATACGCAGTATTTT; CDR3aa: CASKLSFYTDTQYF
d_gene: .; abundance: .; v_gene: TRBV7-3; j_gene: TRBJ2-1; CDR3nt: TGTGCCAGCAGCGGGGGTGTGGTATCCTACAATGAGCAGTTCTTC; CDR3aa: CASSGGVVSYNEQFF
d_gene: TRBD1; abundance: .; v_gene: TRBV2; j_gene: TRBJ2-3; CDR3nt: TGTGCCAGCAGTGAAGGGAAGGGGGCGCGGAGCACAGATACGCAGTATTTT; CDR3aa: CASSEGKGARSTDTQYF
d_gene: .; abundance: few; v_gene: TRBV11-2; j_gene: TRBJ2-3; CDR3nt: TGTGCCAGCACCCCCGCCAGGGCCTCAGATACGCAGTATTTT; CDR3aa: CASTPARASDTQYF
d_gene: .; abundance: .; v_gene: TRBV2; j_gene: TRBJ1-1; CDR3nt: TGTGCCAGCAGCTTAGGATCCGGAGCTTTCTTT; CDR3aa: CASSLGSGAFF
d_gene: TRBD2; abundance: .; v_gene: TRBV19; j_gene: TRBJ2-7; CDR3nt: TGTGCCAGTAGTAACGCGGGAGGGCGCTACGAGCAGTACTTC; CDR3aa: CASSNAGGRYEQYF
d_gene: TRBD2; abundance: .; v_gene: TRBV29-1; j_gene: TRBJ2-2; CDR3nt: TGCAGCGTTGCAGGGACTAGCGGGAGTGGCGGGGAGCTGTTTTTT; CDR3aa: CSVAGTSGSGGELFF
d_gene: .; abundance: many; v_gene: TRBV7-3; j_gene: TRBJ2-7; CDR3nt: TGTGCCAGCAGCTTAATATATGGGCTCGTCCGTTACGAGCAGTACTTC; CDR3aa: CASSLIYGLVRYEQYF
d_gene: TRBD1; abundance: once; v_gene: TRBV6-6; j_gene: TRBJ1-4; CDR3nt: TGTGCCAGCAGCTATGGACAGGCAACTAATGAAAAACTGTTTTTT; CDR3aa: CASSYGQATNEKLFF
d_gene: TRBD2; abundance: .; v_gene: TRBV30; j_gene: TRBJ2-1; CDR3nt: TGTGCCTGGGATAGGTCGGCTAGCGGGTGGTACAATGAGCAGTTCTTC; CDR3aa: CAWDRSASGWYNEQFF
d_gene: .; abundance: few; v_gene: TRBV27; j_gene: TRBJ1-2; CDR3nt: TGTGCCAGCAGTTTGAGTCCACGTAGCTATGGCTACACCTTC; CDR3aa: CASSLSPRSYGYTF
d_gene: TRBD2; abundance: .; v_gene: TRBV4-1; j_gene: TRBJ2-5; CDR3nt: TGCGCCAGCAGCCGATTCGTAGCGGGGCAATATAAAGAGACCCAGTACTTC; CDR3aa: CASSRFVAGQYKETQYF
d_gene: TRBD1; abundance: .; v_gene: TRBV28; j_gene: TRBJ1-4; CDR3nt: TGTGCCAGCAGTTTATACCGAAACAGGGGGGCCACCCGACTGTTTTTT; CDR3aa: CASSLYRNRGATRLFF
d_gene: .; abundance: few; v_gene: TRBV7-3; j_gene: TRBJ1-1; CDR3nt: TGTGCCAGCAGCCAAACCCCTCCCACAGGAAGGACTGAAGCTTTCTTT; CDR3aa: CASSQTPPTGRTEAFF
d_gene: .; abundance: .; v_gene: TRBV4-2; j_gene: TRBJ1-2; CDR3nt: TGTGCCAGCAGCCAAGAGGCCGGGTTCTATGGCTACACCTTC; CDR3aa: CASSQEAGFYGYTF
d_gene: .; abundance: once; v_gene: TRBV11-2; j_gene: TRBJ1-1; CDR3nt: TGTGCCAGCAGCTCTCCGGGCGTCCTGGGCACTGAAGCTTTCTTT; CDR3aa: CASSSPGVLGTEAFF
d_gene: TRBD2; abundance: once; v_gene: TRBV19; j_gene: TRBJ2-7; CDR3nt: TGTGCCAGTACCATCGGGGGGGAGGGAACCTACGAGCAGTACTTC; CDR3aa: CASTIGGEGTYEQYF
d_gene: TRBD2; abundance: few; v_gene: TRBV28; j_gene: TRBJ2-4; CDR3nt: TGTGCCAGCAGTTTTACGGGGGGAGGCAAAAACATTCAGTACTTC; CDR3aa: CASSFTGGGKNIQYF
d_gene: .; abundance: .; v_gene: TRBV6-1; j_gene: TRBJ1-5; CDR3nt: TGTGCCAGCAGTGAAGGACTCATTCTGGATCAGCCCCAGCATTTT; CDR3aa: CASSEGLILDQPQHF
d_gene: TRBD1; abundance: .; v_gene: TRBV29-1; j_gene: TRBJ2-5; CDR3nt: TGCAGCGTTACAGGGGCTTCGGAGACCCAGTACTTC; CDR3aa: CSVTGASETQYF
d_gene: TRBD2; abundance: .; v_gene: TRBV5-1; j_gene: TRBJ2-1; CDR3nt: TGCGCCACCCAAGTGGGACTAGCGGGCGCCAGCCCCTACAATGAGCAGTTCTTC; CDR3aa: CATQVGLAGASPYNEQFF